The 32 T cell receptor beta chains in this list originate from one sample, sequenced in a study of human T cells and chemical hapten exposure (dated by TCRdb to the early 2020s). The sample's time point label, in plain terms: patch test 2, 6 weeks after DPC sensitization. The treatment or condition label, as the study defines it: therapeutic diphenylcyclopropenone sensitization with weekly scalp DPC. The library was made by RACE. TCRdb lists the instrument as NextSeq 500. The raw public data were reprocessed by TCRdb itself: fastp quality trimming at Q25, MiXCR clonotype calling, in-frame beta chains only. Entries are consolidated by CDR3 protein sequence, retaining the most common genes and DNA. Recorded for this sample are more than 90,000 distinct CDR3 sequences; roughly an eighth of them occurred a single time. The top ten hold around 3% of the sample. This sample comprised whole blood, obtained in connection with sensitization to the hapten diphenylcyclopropenone (DPC). The receptors originated from a middle-aged woman with alopecia areata. Some clones in this sample may be carry-over from other donors' samples.

The V and J genes are TRBV6-6 and TRBJ2-1; the D gene is possibly TRBD2 (6 bases). CDR1 MNHNY and CDR2 SVGAGI come from the germline V gene (reference sequence). V was shortened by 6 bases and J by 8 bases, with 20 bases between the two germline ends. CDR3 length: 15 amino acids. In nucleotides, the CDR3 is TGTGCCAGCAGCCCCCCGACTAGTTCCCGGGATGAGCAGTTCTTC. Its translation is CASSPPTSSRDEQFF.

The chain employs TRBV19 and TRBJ2-1, with 8 nucleotides matching TRBD2. V lost 9 bases, J lost 4 bases, and 5 bases stayed unmatched. This CDR3 has 13 amino acids. CDR1 and CDR2 (germline): LNHDA, SQIVND (reference sequence). The CDR3 is CASAIAGYNEQFF. The CDR3 DNA sequence: TGTGCCAGCGCCATAGCGGGATACAATGAGCAGTTCTTC.

The chain uses TRBV7-9 and TRBJ1-1; D unresolved. CDR1 is SEHNR and CDR2 is FQNEAQ in the germline V gene (reference sequence). The CDR3 loop spans 13 amino acids. V lost 2 bases and J 3 bases, leaving 7 bases between the germline ends. The CDR3 DNA reads as TGTGCCAGCAGCTTAACTCCCGACACTGAAGCTTTCTTT. This translates into CASSLTPDTEAFF.

This clonotype was detected a few times. The V gene is TRBV7-2, the J gene TRBJ2-7; TRBD2 matches at 7 bases. The J segment lost 6 bases and the V segment lost 4 bases, leaving 3 bases of the junction unmatched. Per the germline V gene, CDR1 is SGHTA and CDR2 is FQGNSA. This CDR3 has 12 residues. CDR3 in amino acids: CASSWEGREQYF. CDR3 sequence (DNA): TGTGCCAGCAGCTGGGAGGGCCGCGAGCAGTACTTC. The full variable domain, with the rest looked up from reference TRBV7-2 and TRBJ2-7, is GAGVSQSPSNKVTEKGKDVELRCDPISGHTALYWYRQSLGQGLEFLIYFQGNSAPDKSGLPSDRFSAERTGGSVSTLTIQRTQQEDSAVYLCASSWEGREQYFGPGTRLTVT.

The V and J genes are TRBV12-3 or TRBV12-4 and TRBJ2-7, with 7 positions matching TRBD2. The V segment lost 8 bases and the J segment 7 bases; nucleotides outside the gene matches: 14. CDR3 length: 14 residues. The CDR3 region has the DNA TGTGCCAGCCGCGGCGGGAGTCAACCGGGGGAGCAGTACTTC. Translation gives CASRGGSQPGEQYF.

This clonotype was counted between two and nine times. The chain is built from TRBV28 and TRBJ2-2; possibly TRBD2 for D (5 bases). The length of the CDR3 is 15 residues. CDR1 and CDR2 (germline): MDHEN, SYDVKM. Trimming pared 3 bases from V and 5 bases from J, leaving 13 bases between. The CDR3 region is CASSLSDRGTGELFF. CDR3 nucleotide sequence: TGTGCCAGCAGTTTGTCCGACCGAGGGACCGGGGAGCTGTTTTTT.

This clonotype was seen a few times. The CDR3 here is CASRATEGQPQHF. In DNA, the CDR3 is TGTGCCAGCAGAGCGACAGAGGGTCAGCCCCAGCATTTT. The chain links TRBV7-9 to TRBJ1-5; a weak D match, TRBD1 (5 bases). Per the germline V gene, CDR1 is SEHNR and CDR2 is FQNEAQ (reference sequence). V was clipped by 6 bases and J by 6 bases, with 12 bases between them. CDR3 length: 13 residues. The variable domain in full, completed from reference TRBV7-9 and TRBJ1-5, reads DTGVSQNPRHKITKRGQNVTFRCDPISEHNRLYWYRQTLGQGPEFLTYFQNEAQLEKSRLLSDRFSAERPKGSFSTLEIQRTEQGDSAMYLCASRATEGQPQHFGDGTRLSIL.

This chain links TRBV4-2 with TRBJ1-3, with D possibly TRBD1 on 6 matching bases. The CDR3 is 16 residues long. Between the trimmed V and J ends, which lost 1 base and 8 bases, there was a span of 18 bases. The germline V gene has CDR1 LGHNA and CDR2 YNFKEQ. CDR3 nucleotides: TGTGCCAGCAGCCAAGCTCAGAAACAGGGTGAGGACACCATATATTTT. This codes for CASSQAQKQGEDTIYF.

In this sample, this clonotype turned up a few times. The V call is TRBV25-1, the J call TRBJ2-6; possible D gene TRBD1, 7 bases. Germline CDR1 MGHDK, CDR2 SYGVNS. V was shortened by 6 bases and J by 0 bases, with 15 bases between the two germline ends. The CDR3 is 17 residues long. The CDR3 reads CASRLGTAGSGANVLTF. CDR3 sequence (DNA): TGTGCCAGCAGACTCGGGACAGCGGGCTCTGGGGCCAACGTCCTGACTTTC.

The table lists this clonotype with many counts. The chain is built from TRBV19 and TRBJ1-1, with TRBD1 matching over 8 bases. CDR1 and CDR2 (germline): LNHDA, SQIVND (reference sequence). Trimming at V came to 0 bases and at J to 0 bases, leaving 6 bases not matched to a gene. The CDR3 sequence is 17 residues long. The CDR3 bases are TGTGCCAGTAGTATAGATGCGAGACAGGGGATGAACACTGAAGCTTTCTTT. Translation gives CASSIDARQGMNTEAFF.

This rearrangement joins TRBV6-2 or TRBV6-3 to TRBJ1-5; 7 bases line up with TRBD1. V dropped 6 bases and J dropped 3; count of bases not matched to a gene: 5. CDR1 and CDR2 (germline): MNHEY, SVGEGT. The CDR3 covers 14 residues. The CDR3 spells CASSRDSPNQPQHF. The CDR3 DNA reads TGTGCCAGCAGCCGGGACAGCCCCAATCAGCCCCAGCATTTT.

V and J are TRBV12-3 or TRBV12-4 and TRBJ2-2; D assignment may be TRBD1 or TRBD2 (6 bases each). The CDR3 covers 16 residues. The ends were cut back, 4 bases at V and 0 bases at J, with 12 bases in the middle. CDR3 sequence: CASSSTGGANTGELFF. The DNA for the CDR3 is TGTGCCAGCAGTTCGACAGGCGGGGCGAACACCGGGGAGCTGTTTTTT.

V and J are TRBV28 and TRBJ2-7; 10 bases agree with TRBD2. The CDR3 runs 12 residues. V dropped 3 bases and J dropped 13; count of bases not matched to a gene: 6. Germline lookup yields CDR1 MDHEN and CDR2 SYDVKM. CDR3 protein: CASSFQGLAAYF. CDR3 nucleotide sequence: TGTGCCAGCAGTTTCCAAGGACTAGCGGCTTACTTC.

The rearrangement links TRBV7-2 to TRBJ2-7; TRBD2 agrees at 13 bases. The V segment lost 6 bases and the J segment 7 bases; nucleotides outside the gene matches: 3. CDR1 SGHTA and CDR2 FQGNSA come from the germline V gene. The CDR3 is 13 residues long. The CDR3 region is CASSSGLAGEQYF. CDR3 bases: TGTGCCAGCAGTTCGGGACTAGCGGGAGAGCAGTACTTC. The full variable domain, rest sourced from reference TRBV7-2 and TRBJ2-7, is GAGVSQSPSNKVTEKGKDVELRCDPISGHTALYWYRQSLGQGLEFLIYFQGNSAPDKSGLPSDRFSAERTGGSVSTLTIQRTQQEDSAVYLCASSSGLAGEQYFGPGTRLTVT.

Many counts were recorded for this clonotype. This CDR3 is CASSPGGEYYGYTF. CDR3 DNA sequence: TGTGCCAGCAGTCCAGGGGGCGAGTACTATGGCTACACCTTC. The V call is TRBV12-3 or TRBV12-4, the J call TRBJ1-2; TRBD1 matches at 8 bases. The V segment lost 5 bases and the J segment 3 bases; nucleotides outside the gene matches: 5. The CDR3 is made up of 14 amino acids.

The chain links TRBV25-1 to TRBJ2-7; D is perhaps TRBD2 (5 bases). V dropped 4 bases and J dropped 2 bases, with 6 bases sitting between them. Germline V lookup: CDR1 MGHDK, CDR2 SYGVNS. The length of the CDR3 is 12 residues. CDR3 region: CASSGSAYEQYF. In nucleotides, the CDR3 is TGTGCCAGCAGTGGTAGCGCCTACGAGCAGTACTTC.

The chain joins TRBV20-1 to TRBJ2-1; the match to TRBD2 covers 10 bases. This CDR3 has 14 residues. From germline, CDR1 is DFQATT and CDR2 SNEGSKA (reference sequence). The trim removed 6 bases at V and 7 bases at J, leaving 9 bases unmatched. CDR3 in DNA: TGCAGTGCCGAGCGGGAGGGCCCGAGGAATGAGCAGTTCTTC. It codes for CSAEREGPRNEQFF.

J is TRBJ2-1 and V is TRBV12-3 or TRBV12-4, with 7 bases matching TRBD1. The CDR3 sequence is 15 residues long. V dropped 5 bases and J dropped 5; count of bases not matched to a gene: 9. The CDR3 spells CASSLTGAQHNEQFF. The CDR3 bases are TGTGCCAGCAGTCTAACAGGGGCGCAACACAATGAGCAGTTCTTC.

This clonotype occurred many times. V is TRBV20-1 and J is TRBJ2-4; D possibly corresponds to TRBD2 (5 bases). Looked up from germline, CDR1 is DFQATT and CDR2 is SNEGSKA (reference sequence). CDR3 length equals 15 residues. V was trimmed by 6 bases and J by 8 bases, leaving 23 bases between them. The CDR3 here is CSAAVPGYSPHIQYF. The CDR3 bases are TGCAGTGCAGCCGTCCCGGGGTACTCTCCCCACATTCAGTACTTC.

The sample holds a few counts of this clonotype. The rearrangement uses TRBV15 and TRBJ1-3; weak D call: TRBD1 (6 bases). CDR3 length: 15 residues. V shed 3 bases and J shed 0 bases, with 9 bases lying between them. Germline CDR1 is LNHNV and CDR2 is YYDKDF (reference sequence). CDR3 nucleotides: TGTGCCACCAGCAGGACAGGCGGCTCTGGAAACACCATATATTTT. This translates into CATSRTGGSGNTIYF.

The chain couples TRBV12-3 or TRBV12-4 to TRBJ2-5; 7 bases are shared with TRBD1. The CDR3 covers 18 residues. V lost 7 bases, J lost 0 bases, and 17 bases stayed unmatched. The CDR3 spells CASNNIARDSPYQETQYF. For the CDR3, the DNA is TGTGCCAGCAACAACATCGCCCGGGACAGCCCGTACCAAGAGACCCAGTACTTC.

This clonotype was seen repeatedly, ten times or more. This sequence joins TRBV7-2 and TRBJ2-7, with TRBD2 as a possible D gene (6 bases). Trimming shortened V by 5 bases and J by 5 bases, and 16 bases separated the two germline ends. The CDR3 covers 14 residues. From germline, CDR1 is SGHTA and CDR2 FQGNSA. The chain's CDR3 is CASSQFRTTDEQYF. The CDR3 DNA reads as TGTGCCAGCAGCCAATTTAGGACTACCGACGAGCAGTACTTC.

The chain recombines TRBV20-1 with TRBJ2-7; TRBD1 aligns across 9 bases. The ends lost 0 bases at V and 2 bases at J; junction bases unmatched: 8. Per germline, CDR1 DFQATT and CDR2 SNEGSKA (reference sequence). The CDR3 loop spans 16 amino acids. The CDR3 reads CSARDTGTGNPYEQYF. The CDR3, as DNA: TGCAGTGCTAGAGATACTGGGACAGGGAACCCCTACGAGCAGTACTTC.

The rearrangement links TRBV7-8 to TRBJ2-3; the match to TRBD2 covers 11 bases. This CDR3 is 15 amino acids long. Germline CDR1 SGHVS, CDR2 FQNEAQ. Losses at the gene ends were 1 base for V and 3 bases for J; bases not matched to a gene: 0. For the CDR3, the DNA is TGTGCCAGCAGCTTAGGGACTAGCGGGACAGATACGCAGTATTTT. The encoded protein is CASSLGTSGTDTQYF.

Comments on this clonotype: This may be a read error: a much more frequent sequence differs by one nucleotide. The gene calls are TRBV6-2 or TRBV6-3 and TRBJ2-2; TRBD2 might be the D (6 bases). Germline loops: CDR1 MNHEY, CDR2 SVGEGT. The CDR3 is 15 amino acids. The CDR3 DNA reads as TGTGTCAGCAACGGGTTAGCGGCCAACACCGGGGAGCTGTTTTTT. Protein: CVSNGLAANTGELFF.

This clonotype occurred a few times. The rearrangement joins TRBV5-1 to TRBJ2-7; D gene unclear. The CDR3 length is 13 residues. Trimming cost V 2 bases and J 3 bases, with 9 bases left between them. Germline V gene data show CDR1 as SGHRS and CDR2 as YFSETQ. This CDR3 reads CASSFLGNYEQYF. CDR3 DNA: TGCGCCAGCAGCTTCTTAGGGAACTACGAGCAGTACTTC.

The genes are TRBV9 and TRBJ2-1; maybe TRBD2 (5 bases). The ends were cut back, 9 bases at V and 4 bases at J, with 17 bases in the middle. Germline-derived CDR1 and CDR2 are SGDLS and YYNGEE. This CDR3 region has 14 residues. The CDR3 region is CATSSGSPYNEQFF. In DNA form, the CDR3 reads TGTGCCACCTCTTCGGGGTCTCCTTACAATGAGCAGTTCTTC.

The V call is TRBV5-1, the J call TRBJ2-2; 7 nucleotides agree with TRBD2. CDR3 length: 18 residues. Germline V gene sequence: CDR1 SGHRS, CDR2 YFSETQ. After removal of 0 bases from V and 8 bases from J, the junction contained 16 bases not matched to a gene. CDR3 in amino acids: CASSLASGFAGDAGELFF. The CDR3 DNA sequence: TGCGCCAGCAGCTTGGCTTCGGGTTTCGCGGGAGACGCAGGGGAGCTGTTTTTT.

V is TRBV7-2 and J is TRBJ2-3; a weak D match, TRBD1 (5 bases). V was trimmed by 0 bases and J by 3 bases, leaving 7 bases between them. The CDR3 contains 14 residues. Germline CDR1 and CDR2: SGHTA and FQGNSA. The CDR3, as DNA: TGTGCCAGCAGCTTAGCTGGGGCAACAGATACGCAGTATTTT. This sequence encodes CASSLAGATDTQYF. Supplemented by reference TRBV7-2 and TRBJ2-3, the full variable domain reads GAGVSQSPSNKVTEKGKDVELRCDPISGHTALYWYRQSLGQGLEFLIYFQGNSAPDKSGLPSDRFSAERTGGSVSTLTIQRTQQEDSAVYLCASSLAGATDTQYFGPGTRLTVL.

In this sample, this clonotype turned up a few times. The rearrangement uses TRBV6-2 or TRBV6-3 and TRBJ2-7; D is perhaps TRBD2 (6 bases). The CDR3 totals 14 residues. Germline-derived CDR1 and CDR2 are MNHEY and SVGEGT. V was pared by 5 bases and J by 9 bases, with 20 bases between. As DNA, the CDR3 is TGTGCCAGCAGTCTCGGGACTCCACTGCAGGGGCAGTACTTC. Its protein product is CASSLGTPLQGQYF.

Turning to this clonotype: Being one base from a much bigger clone, this may be a read error. The chain combines TRBV3-1 with TRBJ2-3; TRBD2 matches 11 bases. The CDR3 consists of 16 residues. The germline gives CDR1 LGHDT, CDR2 YNNKEL (reference sequence). The CDR3 nucleotides read TGTGCCAGCAGCCCTTTAGCGGGAGGGAGCACAGATAAGCAGTATTTT. This codes for CASSPLAGGSTDKQYF.

This clonotype was observed many times. This sequence joins TRBV5-5 and TRBJ1-4; perhaps TRBD1 as D (5 bases). Deletions cut 0 bases from V and 5 bases from J, with 8 bases between. The CDR3 is 14 residues long. Germline CDR1 is SGHKS and CDR2 is YYEKEE (reference sequence). In DNA form, the CDR3 reads TGTGCCAGCAGCTTGGCACACAGGAATGAAAAACTGTTTTTT. Protein sequence: CASSLAHRNEKLFF.